The 7 T cell receptor beta chains below were found in one sample sequenced in a study of breast tumors, draining lymph nodes, adjacent tissues. Breast cancer patients provided tissue from their axillary draining lymph nodes. MiXCR, run by TCRdb on the multiplex PCR reads, gives a single entry per CDR3 protein. Of about 230,000 distinct CDR3 sequences listed, less than 40% were seen once; the top ten hold roughly 1.3%. Sequencing was carried out using axillary lymph node tissue. Receptor source: a female donor with breast cancer. Some clones in this sample may be carry-over from other donors' samples.

Ten or more counts support this clonotype. This chain uses TRBV4-1 with TRBJ1-3; weak D call: TRBD1 (6 bases). V lost 0 bases to trimming and J lost 4 bases, with 10 bases between them. The CDR3 length is 15 residues. CDR1 and CDR2 (germline): MGHRA, YSYEKL. The CDR3 loop is CASSQDTGWGNTIYF. The CDR3 DNA sequence: TGCGCCAGCAGCCAAGATACAGGGTGGGGAAACACCATATATTTT.

This clonotype has ten or more counts. The genes are TRBV20-1 and TRBJ2-7; D gene uncertain. V was pared by 3 bases and J by 2 bases, with 17 bases between. This CDR3 is 15 amino acids long. Germline CDR1 reads DFQATT; CDR2 reads SNEGSKA (reference sequence). Here the CDR3 reads CSASLARPTTYEQYF. Here the CDR3 DNA reads TGCAGTGCTAGTCTTGCCAGACCAACTACCTACGAGCAGTACTTC.

The sample holds many counts of this clonotype. V usage is TRBV12-5 and J usage is TRBJ1-5, with a weak D call TRBD1 (5 bases). V dropped 3 bases and J dropped 4 bases, with 10 bases sitting between them. Germline V CDR1 and CDR2: LGHNT, FRNRAP. The CDR3 is 14 amino acids. CDR3 sequence: CASGFWGRNQPQHF. The CDR3, as DNA: TGTGCTAGTGGTTTCTGGGGCCGGAATCAGCCCCAGCATTTT.

This rearrangement joins TRBV24-1 to TRBJ1-5; TRBD1 might be the D (5 bases). Trimming stripped 4 bases from V and 4 bases from J, with 16 bases between. Germline loops: CDR1 KGHDR, CDR2 SFDVKD. The CDR3 totals 16 residues. The CDR3: CATSDRPGVGNQPQHF. In DNA, the CDR3 is TGTGCCACCAGTGACCGACCGGGGGTCGGAAATCAGCCCCAGCATTTT.

This clonotype occurred many times. The chain is built from TRBV12-3 or TRBV12-4 and TRBJ2-7; 7 positions match TRBD2. V shed 3 bases and J 5 bases; nucleotides not matched to a gene: 7. The CDR3 is made up of 14 amino acids. The CDR3 loop is CASSFSGPVNEQYF. CDR3 nucleotides: TGTGCCAGCAGTTTTAGCGGGCCGGTTAACGAGCAGTACTTC.

Details on this clonotype: Germline is not matched at one junction end, which may reflect a read error. V is TRBV5-6 and J is TRBJ2-2; 12 positions match TRBD2. Germline V CDR1 and CDR2: SGHDT, YYEEEE. This CDR3 is built from 16 residues. CDR3 amino acids: CASSSGLAGNTGGLFF. DNA for the CDR3: TGTGCCAGCAGCTCCGGACTAGCGGGGAACACCGGGGGGCTGTTTTTT.

The V call is TRBV9, the J call TRBJ2-5; D is possibly TRBD1 or TRBD2 (7 bases each). Germline V gene data show CDR1 as SGDLS and CDR2 as YYNGEE. The CDR3 is 14 amino acids. With 0 bases removed from V and 5 bases from J, the gap between germline ends came to 11 bases. Written as DNA, the CDR3 is TGTGCCAGCAGCGTAGGGCAGGGGGGGGAGACCCAGTACTTC. Protein product: CASSVGQGGETQYF.